The 31 T cell receptor beta chains below come from one sample, sequenced in a study of type 1 and type 2 diabetes patients. PCR was run on genomic DNA. Amplification of the beta chain CDR3 used 30 forward and 13 reverse multiplex primers. TCRdb reprocessed the multiplex PCR reads via MiXCR and lists one record per CDR3 protein. The data contain 280,000 or so distinct CDR3 sequences, around 47% of them singletons. Material: peripheral blood mononuclear cells (PBMCs). The receptor source for this set is a man younger than 35 with type 2 diabetes.

V is TRBV2 and J is TRBJ1-1; D gene unclear. Germline CDR1 is SNHLY and CDR2 is FYNNEI. V was shortened by 2 bases and J by 1 base, with 8 bases between the two germline ends. This CDR3 has 14 amino acids. The CDR3: CASSEWTANTEAFF. The CDR3 DNA sequence: TGTGCCAGCAGTGAATGGACTGCGAACACTGAAGCTTTCTTT. Full variable domain (outside the CDR3, taken from reference TRBV2 and TRBJ1-1): EPEVTQTPSHQVTQMGQEVILRCVPISNHLYFYWYRQILGQKVEFLVSFYNNEISEKSEIFDDQFSVERPDGSNFTLKIRSTKLEDSAMYFCASSEWTANTEAFFGQGTRLTVV.

The chain has TRBV6-2 or TRBV6-3 and TRBJ2-2; 10 positions match TRBD1. This CDR3 comprises 22 residues. CDR1 is MNHEY and CDR2 is SVGEGT in the germline V gene. Trimming took 6 bases from V and 1 from J; bases not matched to a gene: 23. CDR3 sequence reads: CASSTLHTQTGGAEGNTGELFF. Written as DNA, the CDR3 is TGTGCCAGCAGCACCTTGCATACTCAGACAGGGGGCGCCGAAGGGAACACCGGGGAGCTGTTTTTT.

The chain carries TRBV19 and TRBJ2-2; D not resolved. Germline CDR1 is LNHDA and CDR2 is SQIVND (reference sequence). V gave up 5 bases and J gave up 4 bases, with 14 bases separating them. The CDR3 extends over 15 amino acids. This chain's CDR3 is CASSLHPRGTGELFF. CDR3 sequence (DNA): TGTGCCAGTAGTCTCCATCCTCGTGGCACCGGGGAGCTGTTTTTT.

The gene calls are TRBV15 and TRBJ1-4; D is perhaps TRBD1 (5 bases). Germline-derived CDR1 and CDR2 are LNHNV and YYDKDF (reference sequence). The CDR3 runs to 14 residues. Trimming pared 8 bases from V and 7 bases from J, leaving 17 bases between. The CDR3 spells CATARRGSVEKLFF. CDR3 sequence (DNA): TGTGCCACCGCGCGTCGGGGGTCGGTTGAAAAACTGTTTTTT.

This clonotype has only a few counts. This chain connects TRBV20-1 to TRBJ2-7; weak D call: TRBD2 (6 bases). Germline V gene data show CDR1 as DFQATT and CDR2 as SNEGSKA (reference sequence). The length of the CDR3 is 17 residues. Trimming took 4 bases from V and 1 from J, leaving 23 bases between them. This CDR3 is CSAILSEEPGLSYEQYF. The CDR3, as DNA: TGCAGTGCTATTCTCTCAGAGGAACCGGGACTTTCCTACGAGCAGTACTTC.

The V and J genes are TRBV29-1 and TRBJ2-2; D gene uncertain. CDR3 size: 14 residues. Trimming pared 4 bases from V and 0 bases from J, leaving 9 bases between. The germline gives CDR1 SQVTM, CDR2 ANQGSEA. CDR3: CSVVERTNTGELFF. The CDR3 region has the DNA TGCAGCGTTGTAGAGAGGACGAACACCGGGGAGCTGTTTTTT.

This clonotype was detected only a few times. This chain links TRBV24-1 with TRBJ2-1; 9 bases map to TRBD1. Germline trimming cut 5 bases from V and 8 bases from J; bases unmatched to any gene: 12. Germline CDR1 KGHDR, CDR2 SFDVKD. The CDR3 runs 16 residues. The CDR3 coding sequence is TGTGCCACCAGTGTCGGTAGAGGGACAGGGACGTATGAGCAGTTCTTC. Encoded protein: CATSVGRGTGTYEQFF.

Comment on this clonotype: A much larger clone differs by one base, so this may be a read error. DNA of the CDR3: TGTGTCAGCAGTGAATTCATAGGATCTCGTAGCTCTGGGGCCAACGTCCTGACTTTC. Translation: CVSSEFIGSRSSGANVLTF. This chain uses TRBV2 with TRBJ2-6; D not resolved. Per the germline V gene, CDR1 is SNHLY and CDR2 is FYNNEI. CDR3 length: 19 amino acids.

The chain uses TRBV20-1 and TRBJ1-2; D not resolved. CDR3 size: 11 residues. V lost 5 bases and J lost 8, with 12 bases in between. The germline V gene encodes CDR1 DFQATT and CDR2 SNEGSKA (reference sequence). The CDR3 DNA reads as TGCAGTGCTGGACTTTCGTTCGGCTACACCTTC. Translation: CSAGLSFGYTF.

J is TRBJ2-7 and V is TRBV18, with D hard to call. The germline V gene encodes CDR1 KGHSH and CDR2 LQKENI. V was clipped by 3 bases and J by 6 bases, with 9 bases between them. The CDR3 totals 12 residues. The CDR3 reads CASSPAPGEQYF. CDR3 DNA sequence: TGTGCCAGCTCACCGGCCCCGGGCGAGCAGTACTTC.

J is TRBJ1-6 and V is TRBV5-1, with D possibly TRBD1 on 6 matching bases. Trimming stripped 5 bases from V and 5 bases from J, with 14 bases between. The CDR3 is 15 amino acids. Germline CDR1 and CDR2: SGHRS and YFSETQ. The CDR3: CASRDATGDNSPLHF. DNA of the CDR3: TGCGCCAGCAGGGATGCGACAGGAGATAATTCACCCCTCCACTTT.

V and J are TRBV5-1 and TRBJ2-7; weak D call: TRBD2 (5 bases). The CDR3 totals 13 residues. Looked up from germline, CDR1 is SGHRS and CDR2 is YFSETQ. V lost 2 bases and J lost 5, with 11 bases in between. The CDR3 loop reads CASSLGLWDEQYF. The CDR3 nucleotides read TGCGCCAGCAGCTTAGGACTTTGGGACGAGCAGTACTTC.

The chain recombines TRBV6-5 with TRBJ1-2; the D is unclear. Germline CDR1 MNHEY, CDR2 SVGAGI. Trimming removed 4 bases from V and 7 bases from J, with 10 bases in between. The CDR3 has 12 residues. The chain's CDR3 is CASSSGLGGYTF. DNA for the CDR3: TGTGCCAGCAGTTCGGGTTTGGGTGGCTACACCTTC.

This clonotype was seen repeatedly, ten times or more. V is TRBV2 and J is TRBJ1-6, with D unclear. Germline V gives CDR1 SNHLY, CDR2 FYNNEI. CDR3 size: 11 residues. V lost 6 bases, J lost 13 bases, and 10 bases lay in between. CDR3 residues: CASRVGEPLHF. The CDR3 DNA follows: TGTGCCAGCAGGGTTGGGGAGCCCCTCCACTTT. Looking up the rest from reference TRBV2 and TRBJ1-6 gives the full variable domain: EPEVTQTPSHQVTQMGQEVILRCVPISNHLYFYWYRQILGQKVEFLVSFYNNEISEKSEIFDDQFSVERPDGSNFTLKIRSTKLEDSAMYFCASRVGEPLHFGNGTRLTVT.

There are a few counts of this clonotype. The chain carries TRBV7-2 and TRBJ1-1; D remains ambiguous. CDR1 and CDR2 (germline): SGHTA, FQGNSA. V gave up 8 bases and J gave up 1 base, with 20 bases separating them. This CDR3 spans 16 amino acids. The CDR3 DNA reads as TGTGCCAGCTTACCTATGGGAGGGATTCCGAACACTGAAGCTTTCTTT. It yields the protein CASLPMGGIPNTEAFF.

The V and J genes are TRBV19 and TRBJ1-5, with D unresolved. V was shortened by 3 bases and J by 0 bases, with 6 bases between the two germline ends. Germline values: CDR1 LNHDA, CDR2 SQIVND (reference sequence). The CDR3 is made up of 14 amino acids. The CDR3 DNA is TGTGCCAGTAGTATCGGATATAGCAATCAGCCCCAGCATTTT. Translating gives CASSIGYSNQPQHF.

This clonotype turned up a few times. Sequence at one end of the junction differs from germline and may be a read error. This chain joins TRBV10-1 and TRBJ2-7; a possible D gene is TRBD2 (6 bases). The CDR3 sequence is 12 residues long. Germline V gene data show CDR1 as WNHNN and CDR2 as SYGVQD (reference sequence). The CDR3, as DNA: TGCGCCAGCAGTGAGGTGCGGGGCCCCGAAAAATTC. It translates to CASSEVRGPEKF.

This clonotype was counted at least ten times. The chain recombines TRBV30 with TRBJ1-1; tentative D call: TRBD1 (5 bases). CDR1 and CDR2 from the germline V gene are GTSNPN and SVGIG (reference sequence). Trimming took off 2 bases at V and 2 bases at J, with 9 bases between the two ends. The CDR3 consists of 13 residues. The CDR3 loop reads CAWSKTVNTEAFF. Here the CDR3 DNA reads TGTGCCTGGAGTAAGACAGTTAACACTGAAGCTTTCTTT.

V gene TRBV13 combines with J gene TRBJ2-7, with D maybe TRBD2 (5 bases). The CDR3 is 13 amino acids. V was shortened by 1 base and J by 3 bases, with 7 bases between the two germline ends. Germline CDR1 reads PRHDT; CDR2 reads FYEKMQ (reference sequence). CDR3 region: CASSLVGNYEQYF. For the CDR3, the DNA is TGTGCCAGCAGCTTAGTCGGGAACTACGAGCAGTACTTC.

V usage is TRBV7-2 and J usage is TRBJ2-7, with 12 bases that match TRBD1. Germline CDR1 SGHTA, CDR2 FQGNSA. The CDR3 contains 19 residues. The V and J ends lost 4 bases and 0 bases, in that order; junction bases with no gene match: 13. Here the CDR3 reads CASSSLGTGGGPISYEQYF. The CDR3 coding sequence is TGTGCCAGCAGCTCGCTCGGGACAGGGGGCGGACCAATCTCCTACGAGCAGTACTTC.

This clonotype was counted ten times or more. This chain connects TRBV25-1 to TRBJ2-6; TRBD1 matches 7 bases. V trimming: 5 bases; J trimming: 4 bases; junction bases outside the gene matches: 2. The germline V gene encodes CDR1 MGHDK and CDR2 SYGVNS. The CDR3 is 14 amino acids. Written as DNA, the CDR3 is TGTGCCAGCAGTACAGGGGTCGGGGCCAACGTCCTGACTTTC. This encodes CASSTGVGANVLTF.

J is TRBJ2-5 and V is TRBV7-2; no firm D call. V gave up 5 bases and J gave up 1 base, with 14 bases separating them. The CDR3 extends over 15 amino acids. CDR1 and CDR2 from the germline V gene are SGHTA and FQGNSA. The CDR3 bases are TGTGCCAGCAGCGGACGATCAACGCTCCAAGAGACCCAGTACTTC. It is translated as CASSGRSTLQETQYF.

Note on this clonotype: One end of the junction fails to match germline, which may point to a read error. The chain employs TRBV12-5 and TRBJ1-1; D unclear. CDR3 length: 11 residues. Germline V lookup: CDR1 LGHNT, CDR2 FRNRAP. CDR3 in amino acids: CASGLDTEAFF. The CDR3 DNA follows: TGTGCTAGTGGGTTGGACACTGAAGCTTTCTTT.

In its sample, this clonotype was seen a few times. The V gene is TRBV9, the J gene TRBJ2-5; 8 nucleotides match TRBD2. The CDR3 consists of 13 residues. V shed 8 bases and J 5 bases; nucleotides not matched to a gene: 8. CDR1 is SGDLS, CDR2 YYNGEE, per germline. In DNA form, the CDR3 reads TGTGCCAGTAGTGTACTAGCGGAGGAGACCCAGTACTTC. It encodes CASSVLAEETQYF.

Remarks on this clonotype: A read error may account for a junction end that differs from germline. The chain combines TRBV29-1 with TRBJ2-7, with D possibly matching TRBD1 (5 bases). Germline V gives CDR1 SQVTM, CDR2 ANQGSEA. The CDR3 is 13 residues long. For the CDR3, the DNA is TGCAGCGTTGAAGTTCAGGGCTCCCTCCCCCCTTCATTC. Translating gives CSVEVQGSLPPSF.

Details on this clonotype: This sequence may be a read error, since a much larger clone differs from it by one base. Here the CDR3 reads CASSYTGTGGETQYF. The CDR3 DNA sequence: TGTGCCAGCAGCTATACCGGGACAGGGGGCGAGACCCAGTACTTC. The chain employs TRBV14 and TRBJ2-5; 12 bases fit TRBD1. CDR3 length: 15 amino acids. Germline assignment: CDR1 SGHDN and CDR2 FVKESK. Unmatched junction bases numbered 6, after V lost 5 bases and J lost 5 bases. The full variable domain, with the rest looked up from reference TRBV14 and TRBJ2-5, is EAGVTQFPSHSVIEKGQTVTLRCDPISGHDNLYWYRRVMGKEIKFLLHFVKESKQDESGMPNNRFLAERTGGTYSTLKVQPAELEDSGVYFCASSYTGTGGETQYFGPGTRLLVL.

The chain employs TRBV19 and TRBJ2-1, with 8 bases identical to TRBD1. The trim removed 7 bases at V and 4 bases at J, leaving 21 bases unmatched. This CDR3 has 19 amino acids. CDR1 is LNHDA and CDR2 is SQIVND in the germline V gene (reference sequence). The CDR3 DNA is TGTGCCAGTATGCCGCGACAGGGGCTGGCTTTGGGCTCGTACAATGAGCAGTTCTTC. It is translated as CASMPRQGLALGSYNEQFF.

This clonotype appeared a single time. The V and J genes are TRBV19 and TRBJ2-2; D remains ambiguous. V lost 3 bases, J lost 4 bases, and 9 bases lay in between. This CDR3 is 14 amino acids long. Germline CDR1 LNHDA, CDR2 SQIVND (reference sequence). The CDR3 region has the DNA TGTGCCAGTAGTATTTTAGGAGTCACCGGGGAGCTGTTTTTT. This encodes CASSILGVTGELFF.

CDR3: CATMGRMGTGELFF. The CDR3 region has the DNA TGTGCCACGATGGGCAGGATGGGCACCGGGGAGCTGTTTTTT. The rearrangement joins TRBV24-1 to TRBJ2-2, with unresolved D. V dropped 10 bases and J dropped 4 bases, with 15 bases sitting between them. The CDR3 has 14 residues. The germline CDR1 and CDR2 sequences are KGHDR and SFDVKD.

J is TRBJ1-2 and V is TRBV20-1, with D unresolved. V gave up 7 bases and J gave up 8 bases, with 11 bases separating them. The CDR3 has 10 residues. The germline V gene encodes CDR1 DFQATT and CDR2 SNEGSKA (reference sequence). This CDR3 reads CSVGQRGYTF. CDR3 coding DNA: TGCAGTGTAGGCCAGCGAGGCTACACCTTC.

The chain has TRBV12-5 and TRBJ1-3; 8 bases align to TRBD1. Trimming at V came to 6 bases and at J to 0 bases, leaving 7 bases not matched to a gene. The CDR3 is 16 amino acids. The germline CDR1 and CDR2 sequences are LGHNT and FRNRAP. CDR3 in amino acids: CASGYMTGASGNTIYF. CDR3 sequence (DNA): TGTGCTAGTGGCTACATGACAGGGGCCTCTGGAAACACCATATATTTT.